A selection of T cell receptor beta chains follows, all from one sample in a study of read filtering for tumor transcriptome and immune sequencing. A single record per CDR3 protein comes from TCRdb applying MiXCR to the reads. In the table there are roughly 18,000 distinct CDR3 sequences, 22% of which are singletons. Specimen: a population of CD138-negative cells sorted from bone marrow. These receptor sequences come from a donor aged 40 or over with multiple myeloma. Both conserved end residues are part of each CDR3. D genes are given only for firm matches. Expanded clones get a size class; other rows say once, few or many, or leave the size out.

CDR3: CASSYGGTAGGPSETQYF
DNA: TGTGCCAGCAGCTACGGGGGAACGGCGGGAGGGCCTTCAGAGACCCAGTACTTC
J: TRBJ2-5
size: few
D: TRBD2
V: TRBV11-2

CDR3: CSVEGQGNEQFF
DNA: TGCAGCGTTGAAGGACAGGGAAATGAGCAGTTCTTC
J: TRBJ2-1
size: many
D: TRBD1
V: TRBV29-1

CDR3: CASSYTGPGGDTQYF
DNA: TGTGCCAGCAGTTATACCGGGCCTGGGGGGGATACGCAGTATTTT
J: TRBJ2-3
size: NA
D: NA
V: TRBV28

CDR3: CSVPGIYDTEAFF
DNA: TGCAGCGTTCCAGGGATTTACGACACTGAAGCTTTCTTT
J: TRBJ1-1
size: many
D: NA
V: TRBV29-1

CDR3: CASSPNLILAGANRDEQFF
DNA: TGTGCCAGCAGTCCAAACCTTATTCTAGCGGGAGCTAATAGGGATGAGCAGTTCTTC
J: TRBJ2-1
size: medium-sized
D: TRBD2
V: TRBV28

CDR3: CASGQGTDTQYF
DNA: TGTGCCAGCGGACAGGGCACAGATACGCAGTATTTT
J: TRBJ2-3
size: NA
D: TRBD1
V: TRBV6-5

CDR3: CSVGGKERGSSYNEQFF
DNA: TGCAGCGTTGGCGGAAAGGAAAGAGGGAGCTCCTACAATGAGCAGTTCTTC
J: TRBJ2-1
size: many
D: NA
V: TRBV29-1

CDR3: CASSHGPGYNEQFF
DNA: TGTGCCAGCAGTCACGGGCCCGGATACAATGAGCAGTTCTTC
J: TRBJ2-1
size: many
D: NA
V: TRBV6-2/TRBV6-3

CDR3: CASSPLVGTEAFF
DNA: TGTGCTAGCAGCCCCCTTGTTGGGACTGAAGCTTTCTTT
J: TRBJ1-1
size: medium-sized
D: NA
V: TRBV7-7

CDR3: CSVETGVGTEAFF
DNA: TGCAGCGTAGAGACAGGGGTTGGCACTGAAGCTTTCTTT
J: TRBJ1-1
size: few
D: TRBD1
V: TRBV29-1

CDR3: CSARKGLSNTGELFF
DNA: TGCAGTGCTAGGAAGGGACTATCGAACACCGGGGAGCTGTTTTTT
J: TRBJ2-2
size: many
D: TRBD2
V: TRBV20-1

CDR3: CASSLGGDRRNQPQHF
DNA: TGTGCCAGCAGCTTAGGAGGCGACAGGAGGAATCAGCCCCAGCATTTT
J: TRBJ1-5
size: many
D: NA
V: TRBV7-2

CDR3: CASSRSSGRVYEQYF
DNA: TGCGCCAGCAGCCGATCTAGCGGGAGGGTCTACGAGCAGTACTTC
J: TRBJ2-7
size: many
D: TRBD2
V: TRBV5-1

CDR3: CASSKRPSGELFF
DNA: TGTGCCAGTAGTAAAAGGCCCTCCGGGGAGCTGTTTTTT
J: TRBJ2-2
size: medium-sized
D: NA
V: TRBV19

CDR3: CASSLASGVAGELFF
DNA: TGTGCCAGCAGCTTAGCGTCCGGGGTGGCCGGGGAGCTGTTTTTT
J: TRBJ2-2
size: many
D: NA
V: TRBV7-6

CDR3: CASSNGRKMNTEAFF
DNA: TGTGCCAGTAGCAACGGACGGAAAATGAACACTGAAGCTTTCTTT
J: TRBJ1-1
size: few
D: NA
V: TRBV19

CDR3: CATSKGALYNEQFF
DNA: TGTGCCACCTCCAAGGGGGCTTTATACAATGAGCAGTTCTTC
J: TRBJ2-1
size: medium-sized
D: TRBD1
V: TRBV24-1

CDR3: CSVRRTYEQYF
DNA: TGCAGCGTGCGTCGGACCTACGAGCAGTACTTC
J: TRBJ2-7
size: many
D: NA
V: TRBV29-1

CDR3: CASSPRISQETQYF
DNA: TGCGCCAGCAGCCCACGTATCTCCCAAGAGACCCAGTACTTC
J: TRBJ2-5
size: NA
D: NA
V: TRBV5-1

CDR3: CASSLLNQPQHF
DNA: TGTGCCAGCAGCCTTCTTAATCAGCCCCAGCATTTT
J: TRBJ1-5
size: medium-sized
D: NA
V: TRBV28

CDR3: CSVEASGANVLTF
DNA: TGCAGCGTTGAGGCCTCTGGGGCCAACGTCCTGACTTTC
J: TRBJ2-6
size: many
D: NA
V: TRBV29-1

CDR3: CASTQGASTDTQYF
DNA: TGCGCCAGCACACAGGGGGCTAGCACAGATACGCAGTATTTT
J: TRBJ2-3
size: many
D: TRBD1
V: TRBV5-1

CDR3: CASRQFRTSGTYSGANVLTF
DNA: TGTGCCAGCAGACAATTCCGGACTAGCGGGACTTACTCTGGGGCCAACGTCCTGACTTTC
J: TRBJ2-6
size: few
D: TRBD2
V: TRBV7-8

CDR3: CASSPLVLANTQYF
DNA: TGTGCCAGCAGCCCCTTGGTGCTGGCCAATACGCAGTATTTT
J: TRBJ2-3
size: many
D: NA
V: TRBV7-2

CDR3: CASSNTTYQPQHF
DNA: TGTGCCAGCAGCAACACAACCTATCAGCCCCAGCATTTT
J: TRBJ1-5
size: many
D: NA
V: TRBV21-1

CDR3: CASASVPSNEQFF
DNA: TGTGCCAGCGCTAGCGTTCCCTCTAATGAGCAGTTCTTC
J: TRBJ2-1
size: many
D: NA
V: TRBV6-6

CDR3: CASSPRTGGQETQYF
DNA: TGTGCCAGCAGCCCGCGCACTGGGGGTCAAGAGACCCAGTACTTC
J: TRBJ2-5
size: few
D: NA
V: TRBV11-3

CDR3: CASSLGTGSFTDTQYF
DNA: TGTGCCAGCAGCCTGGGGACAGGGTCATTCACAGATACGCAGTATTTT
J: TRBJ2-3
size: many
D: TRBD1
V: TRBV7-9

CDR3: CASSPDHLRNTEAFF
DNA: TGTGCCAGCAGTCCAGACCACCTAAGGAACACTGAAGCTTTCTTT
J: TRBJ1-1
size: many
D: NA
V: TRBV28

CDR3: CASSLNGARVGYGYTF
DNA: TGTGCCAGCAGTTTAAATGGGGCACGCGTTGGCTATGGCTACACCTTC
J: TRBJ1-2
size: few
D: NA
V: TRBV28

CDR3: CASSFIASGIGEQFF
DNA: TGTGCCAGCAGCTTTATCGCTAGCGGGATCGGTGAGCAGTTCTTC
J: TRBJ2-1
size: NA
D: TRBD2
V: TRBV7-9

CDR3: CASSLNWGTTEAFF
DNA: TGCGCCAGCAGCTTGAATTGGGGGACCACTGAAGCTTTCTTT
J: TRBJ1-1
size: many
D: NA
V: TRBV5-1

CDR3: CASSLTRESADTQYF
DNA: TGCGCCAGCAGCCTGACCCGGGAAAGCGCAGATACGCAGTATTTT
J: TRBJ2-3
size: NA
D: NA
V: TRBV5-1

CDR3: CASSEQGAGRTDTQYF
DNA: TGTGCCAGCAGTGAACAAGGGGCAGGGAGAACAGATACGCAGTATTTT
J: TRBJ2-3
size: few
D: NA
V: TRBV25-1

CDR3: CASSEPTGKAYEQYF
DNA: TGTGCCAGCAGTGAACCCACAGGGAAGGCCTACGAGCAGTACTTC
J: TRBJ2-7
size: many
D: NA
V: TRBV25-1

CDR3: CASSLDRNQPQHF
DNA: TGTGCCAGCAGCTTAGACAGGAATCAGCCCCAGCATTTT
J: TRBJ1-5
size: medium-sized
D: NA
V: TRBV7-3

CDR3: CASSQDPAESSTDTQYF
DNA: TGTGCCAGCAGCCAAGATCCAGCGGAATCTAGCACAGATACGCAGTATTTT
J: TRBJ2-3
size: many
D: NA
V: TRBV14

CDR3: CASSRSLGLAEAYEQYF
DNA: TGCGCCAGCAGCCGCTCCCTCGGTCTAGCGGAAGCCTACGAGCAGTACTTC
J: TRBJ2-7
size: NA
D: TRBD2
V: TRBV4-3

CDR3: CASSLGGLAGLASDTQYF
DNA: TGTGCCAGCAGCTTAGGTGGACTAGCGGGATTGGCATCAGATACGCAGTATTTT
J: TRBJ2-3
size: many
D: TRBD2
V: TRBV7-2

CDR3: CASRPSGTYNEQFF
DNA: TGTGCCAGTAGGCCCAGCGGGACCTACAATGAGCAGTTCTTC
J: TRBJ2-1
size: many
D: TRBD2
V: TRBV19

CDR3: CATSDRRDSYNEQFF
DNA: TGTGCCACCAGTGATCGACGGGACTCCTACAATGAGCAGTTCTTC
J: TRBJ2-1
size: many
D: NA
V: TRBV24-1

CDR3: CGVEPWTGRRVETQYF
DNA: TGCGGCGTTGAGCCCTGGACAGGGAGAAGGGTAGAGACCCAGTACTTC
J: TRBJ2-5
size: NA
D: TRBD1
V: TRBV29-1

CDR3: CASKVSQGAGTEAFF
DNA: TGTGCCAGCAAGGTTTCTCAAGGGGCTGGCACTGAAGCTTTCTTT
J: TRBJ1-1
size: medium-sized
D: NA
V: TRBV28

CDR3: CASSLTLNQPQHF
DNA: TGTGCCAGCAGCCTGACTCTTAATCAGCCCCAGCATTTT
J: TRBJ1-5
size: many
D: NA
V: TRBV6-5

CDR3: CATGTGTYEQYF
DNA: TGTGCCACCGGGACAGGTACCTACGAGCAGTACTTC
J: TRBJ2-7
size: medium-sized
D: TRBD1
V: TRBV2

CDR3: CSASGIEGVANEQFF
DNA: TGCAGTGCTAGTGGCATCGAGGGGGTGGCCAATGAGCAGTTCTTC
J: TRBJ2-1
size: NA
D: NA
V: TRBV20-1

CDR3: CASSDTQGEKLFF
DNA: TGTGCCAGCAGCGATACCCAGGGTGAAAAACTGTTTTTT
J: TRBJ1-4
size: many
D: NA
V: TRBV9

CDR3: CATSRELAFYNEQFF
DNA: TGTGCCACCAGCAGAGAACTAGCGTTCTACAATGAGCAGTTCTTC
J: TRBJ2-1
size: medium-sized
D: TRBD2
V: TRBV15

CDR3: CASSSSGYEQYF
DNA: TGTGCCAGCAGCTCGTCGGGGTACGAGCAGTACTTC
J: TRBJ2-7
size: medium-sized
D: NA
V: TRBV5-6

CDR3: CSVVTPGLAAQYF
DNA: TGCAGCGTCGTCACACCGGGGCTAGCGGCGCAGTATTTT
J: TRBJ2-3
size: many
D: TRBD2
V: TRBV29-1

CDR3: CSVLSRLETQYF
DNA: TGCAGCGTCCTTTCTAGGCTTGAGACCCAGTACTTC
J: TRBJ2-5
size: many
D: NA
V: TRBV29-1

CDR3: CSARDNGRPLAQPQHF
DNA: TGCAGTGCTAGAGATAATGGACGGCCCCTCGCTCAGCCCCAGCATTTT
J: TRBJ1-5
size: NA
D: NA
V: TRBV20-1

CDR3: CASSPHGLAGGGEQYF
DNA: TGTGCCAGCAGCCCACACGGACTAGCGGGAGGGGGCGAGCAGTACTTC
J: TRBJ2-7
size: NA
D: TRBD2
V: TRBV6-2/TRBV6-3